This T cell receptor (beta chain) emerged from a study of T cells in Graves' hyperthyroidism and ophthalmopathy. This clonotype was seen at least ten times. Authors of the study amplified TCR beta CDR3 regions from RNA transcripts. HTBI primers were employed in a first-round RT-PCR of the TCR CDR3. TCRdb re-called the multiplex PCR reads through MiXCR, storing one row per CDR3 protein. The sample contains around 420,000 distinct CDR3 sequences, approximately 15% of which appear only once. This CDR3 is 13 amino acids long. Germline CDR1 is MNHNY and CDR2 is SVGAGI (reference sequence). V lost 2 bases and J 5 bases, leaving 8 bases between the germline ends.

The chain has TRBV6-6 and TRBJ2-3; D might be TRBD1 (5 bases). The sequenced material came from blood. The TCR sequence derives from a young woman with Graves' hyperthyroidism. The DNA for the CDR3 is TGTGCCAGCAGTTACAGGGGCAGAGATACGCAGTATTTT. Its translation is CASSYRGRDTQYF.